What follows are 14 T cell receptor beta chains derived from one specimen sequenced in a study of blood T cell repertoires in COVID-19. The protocol was immunoSEQ multiplex PCR, while the TCRdb copy is restricted to in-frame clones and leaves out a portion. This table holds about 150,000 clones, about 80% found once. Sequencing was performed on PBMCs or T cells enriched from blood (not recorded which). These receptors were obtained from a man in his fifties or sixties who had recovered from COVID-19.

The chain joins TRBV30 to TRBJ2-7, with 7 bases fitting TRBD1. CDR1 and CDR2 (germline): GTSNPN, SVGIG (reference sequence). The junction had 3 bases not matched to a gene; V was cut back by 1 base and J by 3 bases. There are 13 residues in the CDR3. The chain's CDR3 is CAWSGDRNYEQYF. The CDR3 nucleotides read TGTGCCTGGAGTGGGGACAGAAACTACGAGCAGTACTTC.

The chain couples TRBV5-6 to TRBJ2-2; 11 bases are shared with TRBD2. V was clipped by 4 bases and J by 2 bases; unmatched bases: 7. This CDR3 is built from 17 residues. CDR1 is SGHDT and CDR2 is YYEEEE in the germline V gene. The CDR3 loop reads CASSPRLAGRNTGELFF. Here the CDR3 DNA reads TGTGCCAGCAGCCCACGACTAGCGGGGCGAAACACCGGGGAGCTGTTTTTT.

The rearrangement joins TRBV5-4 to TRBJ1-5; D is unclear. There are 15 residues in the CDR3. Trimming left V 3 bases short and J 7 bases short, with 17 bases between. Germline V gives CDR1 SGHNT, CDR2 YYREEE (reference sequence). As DNA, the CDR3 is TGTGCCAGCAGCTCCGGCCTTGGGCGGGAGCAGCCCCAGCATTTT. Protein sequence: CASSSGLGREQPQHF.

V is TRBV7-8 and J is TRBJ2-5; a weak D match, TRBD2 (6 bases). Trimming pared 1 base from V and 4 bases from J, leaving 10 bases between. This CDR3 is 14 amino acids long. From germline, CDR1 is SGHVS and CDR2 FQNEAQ. The CDR3 protein is CASSLGVGGETQYF. CDR3 sequence (DNA): TGTGCCAGCAGCTTAGGGGTCGGGGGAGAGACCCAGTACTTC.

The chain joins TRBV7-3 to TRBJ2-7; TRBD2 might be the D (7 bases). Trimming stripped 9 bases from V and 2 bases from J, with 17 bases between. Germline lookup yields CDR1 SGHTA and CDR2 FQGTGA. The CDR3 contains 14 residues. The CDR3 bases are TGTGCCAGTCCCTTAGGGGGGGCCGCCTACGAGCAGTACTTC. As protein: CASPLGGAAYEQYF.

This clone was seen only once. The chain carries TRBV7-8 and TRBJ1-5, with 12 bases lining up with TRBD1. V lost 1 base to trimming and J lost 6 bases; unmatched junction nucleotides: 13. Germline assignment: CDR1 SGHVS and CDR2 FQNEAQ. This CDR3 is 19 amino acids long. The CDR3 sequence: CASSLVLGTGGAGGQPQHF. In nucleotides, the CDR3 is TGTGCCAGCAGCTTAGTGTTAGGGACAGGGGGCGCGGGGGGTCAGCCCCAGCATTTT.

The V and J genes are TRBV28 and TRBJ2-7; 9 bases line up with TRBD1. This CDR3 has 14 residues. CDR1 is MDHEN, CDR2 SYDVKM, per germline. V dropped 6 bases and J dropped 3; count of bases not matched to a gene: 6. The CDR3 sequence: CASRQTGQGYEQYF. CDR3 nucleotides: TGTGCCAGCAGACAAACGGGACAGGGCTACGAGCAGTACTTC.

The sample holds one count of this clone. V gene TRBV28 combines with J gene TRBJ1-1, with 10 bases that match TRBD1. Trimming cost V 6 bases and J 11 bases; bases outside gene matches: 3. The CDR3 is 11 amino acids. Per the germline V gene, CDR1 is MDHEN and CDR2 is SYDVKM. The CDR3 DNA reads TGTGCCAGCAGGGGACAGGGGCGGGCTTTCTTT. It codes for CASRGQGRAFF.

This clone was seen a few times. The rearrangement uses TRBV9 and TRBJ2-4, with 7 bases fitting TRBD2. V gave up 4 bases and J gave up 2 bases; unmatched junction bases: 6. The CDR3 runs 15 residues. The germline gives CDR1 SGDLS, CDR2 YYNGEE. CDR3 protein: CASSPQRGTKNIQYF. Here the CDR3 DNA reads TGTGCCAGCAGCCCTCAGCGGGGAACCAAAAACATTCAGTACTTC.

This clone turned up a few times. V is TRBV19 and J is TRBJ1-1, with 10 bases that match TRBD1. This CDR3 spans 12 amino acids. In germline, CDR1 is LNHDA, CDR2 SQIVND (reference sequence). J lost 10 bases, V lost 7 bases, and 6 bases had no gene match. CDR3 sequence: CASKKRTGGAFF. The CDR3 coding sequence is TGTGCCAGTAAAAAAAGGACAGGGGGAGCTTTCTTT.

This clone was observed a single time. V usage is TRBV29-1 and J usage is TRBJ2-3; the D is unclear. CDR1 and CDR2 from the germline V gene are SQVTM and ANQGSEA. The CDR3 is 15 amino acids. The ends were cut back, 4 bases at V and 0 bases at J, with 14 bases in the middle. The DNA of the CDR3 is TGCAGCGTTGGAGGTGATCCCTCTAGCACAGATACGCAGTATTTT. This translates into CSVGGDPSSTDTQYF.

This chain connects TRBV19 to TRBJ1-2, with D possibly matching TRBD1 (5 bases). Trimming left V 6 bases short and J 8 bases short, with 16 bases between. CDR1 is LNHDA and CDR2 is SQIVND in the germline V gene (reference sequence). The CDR3 has 13 residues. CDR3 DNA: TGTGCCAGTAGAGGTCCCAGGGTAAAGGGCTACACCTTC. This codes for CASRGPRVKGYTF.

The chain combines TRBV30 with TRBJ1-1; D not certain. V gave up 0 bases and J gave up 3 bases, with 8 bases separating them. Germline CDR1 and CDR2: GTSNPN and SVGIG (reference sequence). This CDR3 comprises 13 residues. CDR3 residues: CAWSVSGHTEAFF. The CDR3 DNA follows: TGTGCCTGGAGTGTATCTGGGCACACTGAAGCTTTCTTT.

The chain couples TRBV3-1 (or the pseudogene TRBV3-2) to TRBJ1-4; D not certain. Germline lookup yields CDR1 LGHDT and CDR2 YNNKEL (reference sequence). Trimming cost V 0 bases and J 3 bases, with 5 bases left between them. The CDR3 runs 14 residues. CDR3 bases: TGTGCCAGCAGCCAAGATCTTGCTAATGAAAAACTGTTTTTT. Translated, it gives CASSQDLANEKLFF.